The 23 T cell receptor beta chains below were found in one sample sequenced in a study of blood T cell repertoires in COVID-19. The method was immunoSEQ multiplex PCR; TCRdb's version includes in-frame clones alone and lacks a portion of them. There are about 250,000 clones in the sample; more than 80% occur only once, and roughly 2.5% lies in the top ten. Sequenced sample: PBMCs or T cells enriched from blood (not recorded which). Source of these receptors: a young woman who had recovered from COVID-19.

This chain uses TRBV5-1 with TRBJ2-3; 11 positions match TRBD1. Germline assignment: CDR1 SGHRS and CDR2 YFSETQ. The length of the CDR3 is 15 residues. V shed 0 bases, J shed 4 bases, and the junction held 1 base outside the gene matches. The CDR3 nucleotides are TGCGCCAGCAGCTTGGGGACAGGGGGCTCAGATACGCAGTATTTT. Amino acid sequence: CASSLGTGGSDTQYF.

The V and J genes are TRBV9 and TRBJ2-7, with D unresolved. Trimming cost V 8 bases and J 0 bases, with 6 bases left between them. Germline V lookup: CDR1 SGDLS, CDR2 YYNGEE. The length of the CDR3 is 11 residues. CDR3 residues: CASSGSYEQYF. CDR3 bases: TGTGCCAGTTCAGGCTCCTACGAGCAGTACTTC.

V and J are TRBV6-5 and TRBJ1-2; 10 bases fit TRBD1. Germline CDR1 reads MNHEY; CDR2 reads SVGAGI. The CDR3 is 13 amino acids. V lost 6 bases, J lost 7 bases, and 5 bases stayed unmatched. Here the CDR3 reads CASRAGTGVGYTF. CDR3 coding DNA: TGTGCCAGCAGGGCCGGGACAGGGGTTGGCTACACCTTC.

V usage is TRBV28 and J usage is TRBJ2-3, with 9 bases identical to TRBD2. Germline CDR1 is MDHEN and CDR2 is SYDVKM. The length of the CDR3 is 18 residues. Trimming took 4 bases from V and 2 from J; bases not matched to a gene: 13. Here the CDR3 reads CASSSDSISGRYTDTQYF. The CDR3 DNA reads TGTGCCAGCAGTTCTGACTCCATTAGCGGGAGATACACAGATACGCAGTATTTT.

The chain carries TRBV10-3 and TRBJ1-1, with D hard to call. CDR1 and CDR2 (germline): ENHRY, SYGVKD. The V end was cut by 7 bases, the J end by 0 bases, with 9 bases between. This CDR3 contains 13 residues. The CDR3 region has the DNA TGTGCCATCAACGGGGATATGAACACTGAAGCTTTCTTT. It translates to CAINGDMNTEAFF.

V gene TRBV2 combines with J gene TRBJ1-5; the D gene is possibly TRBD1 (6 bases). CDR3 length: 13 amino acids. Germline V lookup: CDR1 SNHLY, CDR2 FYNNEI. The V and J ends lost 6 bases and 6 bases respectively, with 12 bases between them. CDR3 loop: CASRQGNPQPQHF. CDR3 sequence (DNA): TGTGCCAGCAGACAGGGTAATCCTCAGCCCCAGCATTTT.

V usage is TRBV13 and J usage is TRBJ2-5, with 10 bases fitting TRBD2. The CDR3 has 15 residues. Germline CDR1 and CDR2: PRHDT and FYEKMQ (reference sequence). The trim removed 5 bases at V and 7 bases at J, leaving 10 bases unmatched. The CDR3 loop reads CASSPGSGGYGTQYF. CDR3 nucleotide sequence: TGTGCCAGCAGCCCCGGTAGCGGGGGGTACGGGACCCAGTACTTC.

V and J are TRBV7-2 and TRBJ2-5; 7 bases are a match to TRBD2. This CDR3 has 15 residues. After removal of 5 bases from V and 4 bases from J, the junction contained 10 bases not matched to a gene. Germline V CDR1 and CDR2: SGHTA, FQGNSA. The CDR3 nucleotides are TGTGCCAGCAGCCCTAGCGGTTTGAAAGGAGAGACCCAGTACTTC. Translating it yields CASSPSGLKGETQYF.

This chain joins TRBV7-2 and TRBJ2-7; 9 nucleotides match TRBD1. V gave up 2 bases and J gave up 4 bases; unmatched junction bases: 9. The CDR3 totals 16 residues. Germline CDR1 and CDR2: SGHTA and FQGNSA. In nucleotides, the CDR3 is TGTGCCAGCAGCTTATACGACGGGACAGGGATATACGAGCAGTACTTC. This encodes CASSLYDGTGIYEQYF.

The chain has TRBV28 and TRBJ1-5; D is possibly TRBD1 (6 bases). Germline CDR1 reads MDHEN; CDR2 reads SYDVKM. CDR3 length: 15 amino acids. Trimming cost V 6 bases and J 4 bases, with 16 bases left between them. CDR3 bases: TGTGCCAGCAGACAAACAGGGTGGGGGAATCAGCCCCAGCATTTT. Protein product: CASRQTGWGNQPQHF.

This chain connects TRBV7-2 to TRBJ2-5, with D uncertain. With 5 bases removed from V and 7 bases from J, the gap between germline ends came to 11 bases. Germline lookup yields CDR1 SGHTA and CDR2 FQGNSA. The CDR3 is made up of 12 amino acids. Written as DNA, the CDR3 is TGTGCCAGCAGCCTATCCACCGTGACCCAGTACTTC. Protein: CASSLSTVTQYF.

CDR3 residues: CASSQEHGESSYNEQFF. CDR3 in DNA: TGTGCCAGCAGCCAAGAGCACGGGGAGAGCTCCTACAATGAGCAGTTCTTC. V gene TRBV3-1 (or the pseudogene TRBV3-2) combines with J gene TRBJ2-1; tentatively, D is TRBD2 (5 bases). The CDR3 contains 17 residues. Per germline, CDR1 LGHDT and CDR2 YNNKEL (reference sequence). Trimming removed 0 bases at V and 0 bases at J, with 12 bases between.

The J gene is TRBJ1-2, the V gene TRBV4-1; 9 nucleotides match TRBD1. With V trimmed by 2 bases and J by 8 bases, 3 bases remained unmatched. The CDR3 has 13 residues. Germline CDR1 and CDR2: MGHRA and YSYEKL. CDR3 loop: CASSQPGQGGYTF. CDR3 sequence (DNA): TGCGCCAGCAGCCAACCGGGACAGGGCGGCTACACCTTC.

J is TRBJ1-1 and V is TRBV21-1. TRBV21-1 is shown as a pseudogene. This CDR3 contains 16 residues. The CDR3 sequence is CASTEDCARDDTEAFF. CDR3 DNA sequence: TGTGCCAGCACGGAAGACTGCGCGCGGGATGACACTGAAGCTTTCTTT.

The genes are TRBV15 and TRBJ1-1, with TRBD1 identical over 8 bases. With V trimmed by 5 bases and J by 4 bases, 3 bases remained unmatched. Germline V gene lookup returns CDR1 LNHNV and CDR2 YYDKDF (reference sequence). CDR3 length: 13 residues. This CDR3 is CATSLTGGTEAFF. The CDR3 DNA reads as TGTGCCACCAGCCTTACAGGGGGCACTGAAGCTTTCTTT.

V is TRBV6-5 and J is TRBJ1-6, with a weak D call TRBD1 (6 bases). Trimming stripped 8 bases from V and 9 bases from J, with 14 bases between. Germline CDR1 and CDR2: MNHEY and SVGAGI. This CDR3 is built from 13 residues. The CDR3 is CASRGGGSSPLHF. The CDR3 DNA reads as TGTGCCAGCCGAGGGGGGGGAAGTTCACCCCTCCACTTT.

The chain joins TRBV19 to TRBJ2-3; D unresolved. In germline, CDR1 is LNHDA, CDR2 SQIVND (reference sequence). This CDR3 spans 14 amino acids. The V end lost 5 bases, the J end lost 7 bases, and 16 bases lay between the germline ends. This CDR3 is CASSSRSGPNTQYF. CDR3 sequence (DNA): TGTGCCAGTAGTTCGAGGAGTGGTCCAAATACGCAGTATTTT.

CDR3 nucleotide sequence: TGCAGTGCTAGTCTCGACAGGGGCTTCTATGGCTACACCTTC. Protein: CSASLDRGFYGYTF. The chain has TRBV20-1 and TRBJ1-2; TRBD1 aligns across 8 bases. Looked up from germline, CDR1 is DFQATT and CDR2 is SNEGSKA (reference sequence). Losses at the gene ends were 3 bases for V and 4 bases for J; bases not matched to a gene: 7. The CDR3 totals 14 residues.

This rearrangement joins TRBV6-1 to TRBJ2-2; D is uncertain. V was pared by 2 bases and J by 7 bases, with 2 bases between. Per germline, CDR1 MNHNS and CDR2 SASEGT. This CDR3 has 11 residues. DNA for the CDR3: TGTGCCAGCAGTGAACTCGGGGAGCTGTTTTTT. It translates to CASSELGELFF.

The chain couples TRBV11-2 to TRBJ2-1; TRBD2 matches 10 bases. V shed 2 bases and J 4 bases; nucleotides not matched to a gene: 2. The CDR3 covers 15 residues. Germline assignment: CDR1 SGHAT and CDR2 FQNNGV. CDR3 sequence (DNA): TGTGCCAGCAGCTTAAGTAGCGGGGGGTACAATGAGCAGTTCTTC. This translates into CASSLSSGGYNEQFF.

The sample holds one count of this clone. This chain uses TRBV6-5 with TRBJ2-3, with TRBD2 as a possible D gene (5 bases). Trimming removed 5 bases from V and 6 bases from J, with 12 bases in between. Germline CDR1 and CDR2: MNHEY and SVGAGI. CDR3 size: 13 residues. The DNA for the CDR3 is TGTGCCAGCAGTACCGGGGTTCGGGATACGCAGTATTTT. As protein: CASSTGVRDTQYF.

This chain joins TRBV18 and TRBJ2-7; 10 nucleotides line up with TRBD1. Trimming took 6 bases from V and 5 from J; bases not matched to a gene: 10. The CDR3 length is 15 residues. Per germline, CDR1 KGHSH and CDR2 LQKENI. The CDR3 DNA reads as TGTGCCAGCTCGCGGGACAGGGGAGCGGGGAACGAGCAGTACTTC. Its protein product is CASSRDRGAGNEQYF.

CDR3 DNA: TGTGGTAGCGTGGAGGGGAACACCGGGGAGCTGTTTTTT. This codes for CGSVEGNTGELFF. The chain links TRBV28 to TRBJ2-2; D may be TRBD2 (6 bases). From germline, CDR1 is MDHEN and CDR2 SYDVKM. CDR3 length: 13 amino acids.